This T cell receptor beta chain is from a study of T cells in Graves' hyperthyroidism and ophthalmopathy. Researchers took RNA transcripts and amplified the TCR beta CDR3 regions from them. Carried out on the TCR CDR3, a first-round RT-PCR used the HTBI primer set. TCRdb itself ran the multiplex PCR reads through MiXCR, one entry per CDR3 protein. The profile shows 700,000 to 850,000 distinct CDR3 sequences, roughly a third of them singletons. J gave up 4 bases and V 6 bases, and 18 bases lay outside the gene matches. CDR3 length: 18 amino acids. The germline V gene encodes CDR1 KGHDR and CDR2 SFDVKD. This clonotype showed up many times.

The chain links TRBV24-1 to TRBJ1-2; 8 positions match TRBD1. The source is a woman aged 40 to 55 with Graves' hyperthyroidism. Sequencing used blood. The DNA of the CDR3 is TGTGCCACCAGTAGCGGTTCGGGACAGGACCCTTTCAGCTATGGCTACACCTTC. Residues: CATSSGSGQDPFSYGYTF.